A single sample gave rise to the 9 T cell receptor beta chains below, sequenced in a study of cytomegalovirus exposure and HLA in healthy donors. Profiled with immunoSEQ multiplex PCR; TCRdb holds only in-frame clones, not every one. The sample lists about 110,000 clones, more than 70% seen once, with approximately 2.3% in the top ten. Sequencing was performed on PBMCs. These receptors all come from a woman between 18 and 29 years old in good health and CMV-seronegative.

The V gene is TRBV28, the J gene TRBJ1-2, with D possibly matching TRBD1 (6 bases). The CDR3 runs to 15 residues. V was trimmed by 4 bases and J by 0 bases, leaving 12 bases between them. The germline V gene has CDR1 MDHEN and CDR2 SYDVKM. Here the CDR3 reads CASSSQGLANYGYTF. CDR3 coding DNA: TGTGCCAGCAGTTCCCAGGGGCTAGCTAACTATGGCTACACCTTC.

CDR3 bases: TGTGCCAGTAGGGACAGGGGTTATGACACTGAAGCTTTCTTT. It is translated as CASRDRGYDTEAFF. The chain employs TRBV19 and TRBJ1-1; 9 bases are a match to TRBD1. Per the germline V gene, CDR1 is LNHDA and CDR2 is SQIVND (reference sequence). The CDR3 runs to 14 residues. The V gene end was trimmed by 6 bases and the J gene end by 3 bases; junction bases not matched to a gene: 5. Combining the CDR3 with reference TRBV19 and TRBJ1-1 gives the whole variable domain DGGITQSPKYLFRKEGQNVTLSCEQNLNHDAMYWYRQDPGQGLRLIYYSQIVNDFQKGDIAEGYSVSREKKESFPLTVTSAQKNPTAFYLCASRDRGYDTEAFFGQGTRLTVV.

This rearrangement joins TRBV30 to TRBJ2-1; TRBD1 is a possible D gene (6 bases). The CDR3 totals 15 residues. Trimming removed 3 bases at V and 5 bases at J, with 17 bases between. Germline values: CDR1 GTSNPN, CDR2 SVGIG (reference sequence). CDR3 nucleotide sequence: TGTGCCTGGAGCCACCTATTAGGGGGAAACAATGAGCAGTTCTTC. It yields the protein CAWSHLLGGNNEQFF.

The chain joins TRBV28 to TRBJ1-5; no firm D call. The germline V and J ends were trimmed by 5 bases and 4 bases, with 9 bases remaining between them. Germline-derived CDR1 and CDR2 are MDHEN and SYDVKM. This CDR3 is 13 amino acids long. CDR3 nucleotides: TGTGCCAGCAGTCCAGGCGGGAATCAGCCCCAGCATTTT. Translation gives CASSPGGNQPQHF. The full variable domain, with the rest looked up from reference TRBV28 and TRBJ1-5, is DVKVTQSSRYLVKRTGEKVFLECVQDMDHENMFWYRQDPGLGLRLIYFSYDVKMKEKGDIPEGYSVSREKKERFSLILESASTNQTSMYLCASSPGGNQPQHFGDGTRLSIL.

The rearrangement uses TRBV7-2 and TRBJ2-3, with D possibly TRBD1 on 6 matching bases. The germline gives CDR1 SGHTA, CDR2 FQGNSA. CDR3 size: 16 residues. Trimming pared 5 bases from V and 4 bases from J, leaving 19 bases between. Here the CDR3 DNA reads TGTGCCAGCAGCCTATTGTACAGGGAAGCGCCAGATACGCAGTATTTT. This sequence encodes CASSLLYREAPDTQYF.

The V call is TRBV5-8, the J call TRBJ1-1; no firm D call. This CDR3 region has 12 residues. CDR1 is SGHTS and CDR2 is YDEGEE in the germline V gene. The V gene lost 4 bases and the J gene lost 7 bases, with 11 bases spanning the gap. Written as DNA, the CDR3 is TGTGCCAGCAGCCCCTCCGAGAGTGAAGCTTTCTTT. Protein product: CASSPSESEAFF.

The V call is TRBV6-1, the J call TRBJ2-3, with D possibly matching TRBD2 (5 bases). The CDR3 runs 15 residues. Per the germline V gene, CDR1 is MNHNS and CDR2 is SASEGT. V lost 4 bases and J 1 base, leaving 12 bases between the germline ends. CDR3 loop: CASSGRSRGTDTQYF. The CDR3 region has the DNA TGTGCCAGCAGTGGCAGGTCGCGGGGCACAGATACGCAGTATTTT.

The rearrangement joins TRBV4-1 to TRBJ1-4; possibly TRBD1 for D (6 bases). Germline CDR1 reads MGHRA; CDR2 reads YSYEKL. The CDR3 totals 16 residues. Between the trimmed V and J ends, which lost 3 bases and 0 bases, there was a span of 11 bases. The DNA for the CDR3 is TGCGCCAGCAGCCATAGGACAGATGCAACTAATGAAAAACTGTTTTTT. Encoded protein: CASSHRTDATNEKLFF.

This chain connects TRBV4-3 to TRBJ1-2; 7 positions match TRBD1. CDR3 length equals 14 residues. CDR1 is LGHNA, CDR2 YSLEER, per germline. With V trimmed by 3 bases and J by 10 bases, 11 bases remained unmatched. In DNA, the CDR3 is TGCGCCAGCAGCCACGGCACAGGGGACGGGGTCTACACCTTC. Its protein product is CASSHGTGDGVYTF.